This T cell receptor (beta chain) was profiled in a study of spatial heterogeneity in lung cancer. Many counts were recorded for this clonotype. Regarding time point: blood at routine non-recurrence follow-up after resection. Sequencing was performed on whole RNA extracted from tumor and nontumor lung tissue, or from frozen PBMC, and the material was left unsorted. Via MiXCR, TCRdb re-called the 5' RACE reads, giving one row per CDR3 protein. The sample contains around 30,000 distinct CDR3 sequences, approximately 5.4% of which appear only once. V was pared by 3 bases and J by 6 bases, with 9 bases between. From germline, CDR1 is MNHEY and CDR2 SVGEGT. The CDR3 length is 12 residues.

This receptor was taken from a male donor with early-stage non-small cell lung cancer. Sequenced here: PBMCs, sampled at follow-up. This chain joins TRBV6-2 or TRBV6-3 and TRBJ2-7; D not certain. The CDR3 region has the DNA TGTGCCAGCAGTTATCCGGAGATCGAGCAGTACTTC. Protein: CASSYPEIEQYF.